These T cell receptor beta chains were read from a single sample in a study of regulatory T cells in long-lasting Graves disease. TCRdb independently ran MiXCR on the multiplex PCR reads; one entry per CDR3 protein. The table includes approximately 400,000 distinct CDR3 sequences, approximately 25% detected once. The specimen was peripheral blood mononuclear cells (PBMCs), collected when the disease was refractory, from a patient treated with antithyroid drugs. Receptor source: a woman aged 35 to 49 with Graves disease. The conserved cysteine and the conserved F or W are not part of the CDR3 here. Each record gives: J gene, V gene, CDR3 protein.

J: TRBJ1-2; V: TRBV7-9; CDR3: ASSLPRSGVPSRNYGYT
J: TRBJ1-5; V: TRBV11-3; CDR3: ASSLDRTGGQGNRNNQPQH
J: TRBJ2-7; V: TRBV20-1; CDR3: SARGGTSGSWEQY
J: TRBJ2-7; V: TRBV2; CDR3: ASSPRGLNYEQY
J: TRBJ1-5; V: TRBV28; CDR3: ASRGDNQPQH
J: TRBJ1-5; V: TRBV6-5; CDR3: ASSYSSVYSNQPQH
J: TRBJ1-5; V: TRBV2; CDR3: ASSVHLGSNQPQH
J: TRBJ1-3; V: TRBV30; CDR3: AWSVGDPPFSGNTIY
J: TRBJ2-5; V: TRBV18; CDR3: ASLGQLGPTETQY
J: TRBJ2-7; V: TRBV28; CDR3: ASSPSWGDEQY
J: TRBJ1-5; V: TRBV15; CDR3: ATSPLWGAGNQPQH